Listed below are T cell receptor beta chains from one sample, sequenced in a study of shared clonotypes between healthy human individuals. The method was immunoSEQ multiplex PCR; TCRdb's version includes in-frame clones alone and lacks a portion of them. The table shows about 2.4 million clones, with 80% to 95% occurring only once. Sequenced input: naive CD4+ T cells from PBMCs. These receptors were collected from a man aged 18 to 30 in good health. Some clones in this sample may be carry-over from other donors' samples. CDR3s leave out the opening cysteine and the closing phenylalanine or tryptophan. The D gene is left open where the match is weak.

>15|TRBV5-1|TRBJ2-1|TRBD2
ASSPSSGRPSYNEQF
>14|TRBV6-5|TRBJ2-1|TRBD1
ASSLRPGQGLNEQF
>13|TRBV6-5|TRBJ1-4|TRBD1
ASSFATGGNEKLF
>16|TRBV5-1|TRBJ2-6|.
ASSLWGTGSSGANVLT
>11|TRBV10-2|TRBJ2-7|.
ASRRQSPYEQY
>11|TRBV9|TRBJ2-3|.
ASSVDVVDTQY
>14|TRBV15|TRBJ2-1|TRBD1
ATSRKLQGARREQF
>12|TRBV14|TRBJ2-1|.
ASSQSLVSGEQF
>13|TRBV25-1|TRBJ2-1|TRBD2
ASGRSGGSYNEQF
>13|TRBV4-3|TRBJ2-2|.
ASSQVSQNTGELF
>13|TRBV19|TRBJ2-2|TRBD2
ATGRDYLNTGELF
>11|TRBV29-1|TRBJ2-7|TRBD1
SVGGDRGYEQY
>12|TRBV4-3|TRBJ1-1|.
ASSQETGNTEAF
>14|TRBV7-9|TRBJ2-5|.
ASSPLGPPFQETQY
>16|TRBV4-2|TRBJ1-1|.
ASSQIGGRHVGNTEAF
>13|TRBV5-1|TRBJ2-2|.
ASNEGSSNTGELF
>11|TRBV7-8|TRBJ2-5|.
ASSLVNQETQY
>12|TRBV6-1|TRBJ2-7|TRBD1
ASSSGQGAYEQY
>13|TRBV7-2|TRBJ1-3|.
ASSKSASSGNTIY
>12|TRBV19|TRBJ2-1|TRBD1
ASRWGQGYNEQF
>12|TRBV5-4|TRBJ2-1|TRBD2
ASSLTSGDNEQF
>11|TRBV7-9|TRBJ2-1|.
ASSTGLNNEQF
>14|TRBV5-6|TRBJ1-2|TRBD1
ASSAGTGGFHYGYT
>14|TRBV27|TRBJ2-7|.
ASSSPLRRTPYEQY
>15|TRBV11-2|TRBJ2-7|TRBD2
ASSLTSGRALGYEQY